The sequence of this T cell receptor beta chain was determined in a study of CD8+ T cells in alopecia areata. Study-level background: Treated patients swallowed 5 to 10 mg of oral tofacitinib twice daily.

RNA extraction and reverse transcription yielded cDNA as sequencing template. TCRdb's copy holds only in-frame clones and misses some; the assay was immunoSEQ multiplex PCR. The sample lists fewer than 250,000 clones; roughly 57% were seen once. Patients with alopecia areata provided lesional scalp punch biopsies as well as peripheral blood. PBMCs were stained for CD3, CD4 and CD8, and CD4+ and CD8+ T cells were sorted. In its sample, this clone was seen a few times. Its specificity is not known. Study-wide points: Lesional scalp, especially alopecia totalis/universalis, showed higher clonality than normal scalp.

This sequence originates from a human donor with alopecia areata. The specimen comprised CD4+ T cells sorted from blood, sampled at week 0.

CDR3 bases: TGTGCCAGCAGGGCTACAGGGGCCTACAATGAGCAGTTCTTC. It codes for CASRATGAYNEQFF. The chain has TRBV6-1 and TRBJ2-1, with TRBD1 matching over 7 bases. CDR3 size: 14 residues. J was trimmed by 2 bases and V by 6 bases; bases with no gene match: 4. Germline V CDR1 and CDR2: MNHNS, SASEGT.